The 19 T cell receptor beta chains below come from one sample, sequenced in a study of blood T cell repertoires in COVID-19. The method was immunoSEQ multiplex PCR; TCRdb's version includes in-frame clones alone and lacks a portion of them. The repertoire holds a few hundred thousand clones, with more than 70% as singletons. Sequenced material: peripheral blood. The source is a woman in her forties or fifties with COVID-19, enrolled during active disease.

The chain carries TRBV2 and TRBJ1-5; 10 nucleotides align to TRBD1. The CDR3 loop spans 15 amino acids. V trimming: 3 bases; J trimming: 3 bases; junction bases outside the gene matches: 2. CDR1 is SNHLY and CDR2 is FYNNEI in the germline V gene. The CDR3 DNA is TGTGCCAGCAGTGAGGGACAGGGGATCAATCAGCCCCAGCATTTT. Translating gives CASSEGQGINQPQHF. Together with reference TRBV2 and TRBJ1-5, the CDR3 gives the full variable domain: EPEVTQTPSHQVTQMGQEVILRCVPISNHLYFYWYRQILGQKVEFLVSFYNNEISEKSEIFDDQFSVERPDGSNFTLKIRSTKLEDSAMYFCASSEGQGINQPQHFGDGTRLSIL.

The V gene is TRBV12-3 or TRBV12-4, the J gene TRBJ1-2; 7 bases are a match to TRBD1. The V and J ends lost 6 bases and 7 bases, in that order; junction bases with no gene match: 5. CDR3 length: 12 residues. CDR3: CASRMTGFGYTF. The DNA for the CDR3 is TGTGCCAGCAGGATGACAGGGTTTGGCTACACCTTC.

This chain links TRBV3-1 (or the pseudogene TRBV3-2) with TRBJ1-2, with D possibly matching TRBD1 (5 bases). Trimming pared 1 base from V and 6 bases from J, leaving 9 bases between. Germline values: CDR1 LGHDT, CDR2 YNNKEL (reference sequence). There are 13 residues in the CDR3. CDR3 nucleotides: TGTGCCAGCAGCCAAGTCGGAGGGGATGGCTACACCTTC. Translating it yields CASSQVGGDGYTF.

As DNA, the CDR3 is TGCAGCGTTGCCAGGGATTACGAGCAGTACTTC. Translating it yields CSVARDYEQYF. The gene calls are TRBV29-1 and TRBJ2-7; TRBD1 is a possible D gene (5 bases). The CDR3 spans 11 residues. V lost 4 bases to trimming and J lost 4 bases, with 8 bases between them. Per germline, CDR1 SQVTM and CDR2 ANQGSEA.

The V gene is TRBV5-1, the J gene TRBJ1-5, with D possibly TRBD1 on 6 matching bases. V gave up 3 bases and J gave up 3 bases, with 16 bases separating them. This CDR3 comprises 16 residues. Germline-derived CDR1 and CDR2 are SGHRS and YFSETQ. CDR3 residues: CASSYIGRGHNQPQHF. Here the CDR3 DNA reads TGCGCCAGCAGCTATATCGGCAGGGGCCACAATCAGCCCCAGCATTTT.

The rearrangement links TRBV19 to TRBJ2-1; tentative D call: TRBD2 (6 bases). Germline V gives CDR1 LNHDA, CDR2 SQIVND (reference sequence). There are 14 residues in the CDR3. The germline V and J ends were trimmed by 3 bases and 6 bases, with 12 bases remaining between them. CDR3 in amino acids: CASSMGGTGNEQFF. The CDR3 DNA is TGTGCCAGTAGTATGGGGGGTACGGGCAATGAGCAGTTCTTC.

The rearrangement links TRBV28 to TRBJ2-7; D perhaps matches TRBD1 (7 bases). The CDR3 has 13 residues. The V end was cut by 5 bases, the J end by 3 bases, with 11 bases between. Germline assignment: CDR1 MDHEN and CDR2 SYDVKM. The CDR3 region has the DNA TGTGCCAGCAGTATGCAGGGGGGCTACGAGCAGTACTTC. Protein: CASSMQGGYEQYF. The full variable domain, with the rest looked up from reference TRBV28 and TRBJ2-7, is DVKVTQSSRYLVKRTGEKVFLECVQDMDHENMFWYRQDPGLGLRLIYFSYDVKMKEKGDIPEGYSVSREKKERFSLILESASTNQTSMYLCASSMQGGYEQYFGPGTRLTVT.

V gene TRBV30 combines with J gene TRBJ1-4, with a tentative D call TRBD1 (5 bases). The germline V gene has CDR1 GTSNPN and CDR2 SVGIG (reference sequence). Between the trimmed V and J ends, which lost 2 bases and 8 bases, there was a span of 12 bases. There are 13 residues in the CDR3. Written as DNA, the CDR3 is TGTGCCTGGAGTTTGGGGGGTCGGGAAAAACTGTTTTTT. Amino acids: CAWSLGGREKLFF. Looking up the rest from reference TRBV30 and TRBJ1-4 gives the full variable domain: SQTIHQWPATLVQPVGSPLSLECTVEGTSNPNLYWYRQAAGRGLQLLFYSVGIGQISSEVPQNLSASRPQDRQFILSSKKLLLSDSGFYLCAWSLGGREKLFFGSGTQLSVL.

The V gene is TRBV12-3 or TRBV12-4, the J gene TRBJ2-3; D possibly corresponds to TRBD1 (6 bases). This CDR3 has 12 residues. V lost 8 bases and J 7 bases, leaving 13 bases between the germline ends. This CDR3 reads CASGTRGHTQYF. CDR3 DNA sequence: TGTGCCAGCGGGACCAGGGGACATACGCAGTATTTT.

The V call is TRBV5-1, the J call TRBJ2-7, with D perhaps matching TRBD2 (5 bases). This CDR3 spans 12 amino acids. Trimming cost V 0 bases and J 4 bases, with 5 bases left between them. The germline V gene encodes CDR1 SGHRS and CDR2 YFSETQ. CDR3 residues: CASSLGGYEQYF. CDR3 bases: TGCGCCAGCAGCTTGGGCGGGTACGAGCAGTACTTC. The variable domain in full, completed from reference TRBV5-1 and TRBJ2-7, reads KAGVTQTPRYLIKTRGQQVTLSCSPISGHRSVSWYQQTPGQGLQFLFEYFSETQRNKGNFPGRFSGRQFSNSRSEMNVSTLELGDSALYLCASSLGGYEQYFGPGTRLTVT.

This clone was seen a few times. The chain is built from TRBV3-1 (or the pseudogene TRBV3-2) and TRBJ1-1; D uncertain. Germline-derived CDR1 and CDR2 are LGHDT and YNNKEL (reference sequence). V was clipped by 3 bases and J by 5 bases, with 7 bases between them. This CDR3 has 12 residues. The DNA of the CDR3 is TGTGCCAGCAGCCACGGAGGGACTGAAGCTTTCTTT. Amino acid sequence: CASSHGGTEAFF.

This clone appeared a few times. The rearrangement joins TRBV28 to TRBJ2-5, with 12 nucleotides matching TRBD2. After removal of 6 bases from V and 5 bases from J, the junction contained 7 bases not matched to a gene. The CDR3 has 15 residues. The germline gives CDR1 MDHEN, CDR2 SYDVKM. CDR3: CASSLTGTSGETQYF. The CDR3, as DNA: TGTGCCAGCAGCCTTACCGGGACTAGCGGGGAGACCCAGTACTTC.

For this clone: Additional DNA sequences in this sample encode the identical CDR3. V and J are TRBV12-3 or TRBV12-4 and TRBJ1-1, with D possibly matching TRBD1 (5 bases). This CDR3 region has 13 residues. The V gene lost 6 bases and the J gene lost 0 bases, with 8 bases spanning the gap. DNA of the CDR3: TGTGCCAGCAGCCTACAGGTGAACACTGAAGCTTTCTTT. Translation: CASSLQVNTEAFF.

V is TRBV10-2 and J is TRBJ1-2, with D perhaps matching TRBD1 (6 bases). The CDR3 contains 11 residues. Trimming took 8 bases from V and 7 from J, leaving 11 bases between them. Germline loops: CDR1 WSHSY, CDR2 SAAADI. The CDR3 reads CASGIQGGYTF. DNA of the CDR3: TGCGCCAGCGGAATACAGGGTGGCTACACCTTC.

In this sample, this clone turned up once. The rearrangement uses TRBV28 and TRBJ2-3, with 7 bases identical to TRBD2. J lost 0 bases, V lost 5 bases, and 5 bases had no gene match. The CDR3 loop spans 15 amino acids. Germline V gives CDR1 MDHEN, CDR2 SYDVKM. CDR3 nucleotide sequence: TGTGCCAGCAGTCTGGGACTAACTAGCACAGATACGCAGTATTTT. Amino acid sequence: CASSLGLTSTDTQYF.

This clone showed up just once. Here the CDR3 reads CASSVVDRDLEGYGYTF. In nucleotides, the CDR3 is TGTGCCAGCAGCGTGGTCGACCGGGACTTAGAAGGCTATGGCTACACCTTC. V usage is TRBV5-6 and J usage is TRBJ1-2, with D perhaps TRBD1 (5 bases). The CDR3 spans 17 residues. Trimming took 4 bases from V and 4 from J, leaving 23 bases between them. Germline-derived CDR1 and CDR2 are SGHDT and YYEEEE.

The chain links TRBV27 to TRBJ1-1; D remains unclear. V lost 6 bases to trimming and J lost 1 base, with 9 bases between them. Germline loops: CDR1 MNHEY, CDR2 SMNVEV (reference sequence). CDR3 length equals 13 residues. The CDR3, as DNA: TGTGCCAGCAGCGTTACACGGAACACTGAAGCTTTCTTT. Amino acids: CASSVTRNTEAFF.

The rearrangement uses TRBV13 and TRBJ1-5, with TRBD1 as a possible D gene (5 bases). V dropped 5 bases and J dropped 9 bases, with 11 bases sitting between them. This CDR3 comprises 12 residues. CDR1 PRHDT and CDR2 FYEKMQ come from the germline V gene (reference sequence). DNA for the CDR3: TGTGCCAGCAGCGGAGGCGGGGGGCCCCAGCATTTT. Its translation: CASSGGGGPQHF.

The genes are TRBV5-6 and TRBJ1-1; D is unclear. This CDR3 has 16 amino acids. The germline V gene encodes CDR1 SGHDT and CDR2 YYEEEE. V was shortened by 0 bases and J by 0 bases, with 12 bases between the two germline ends. The CDR3: CASSLGGRYMNTEAFF. DNA of the CDR3: TGTGCCAGCAGCTTGGGCGGCCGCTACATGAACACTGAAGCTTTCTTT.